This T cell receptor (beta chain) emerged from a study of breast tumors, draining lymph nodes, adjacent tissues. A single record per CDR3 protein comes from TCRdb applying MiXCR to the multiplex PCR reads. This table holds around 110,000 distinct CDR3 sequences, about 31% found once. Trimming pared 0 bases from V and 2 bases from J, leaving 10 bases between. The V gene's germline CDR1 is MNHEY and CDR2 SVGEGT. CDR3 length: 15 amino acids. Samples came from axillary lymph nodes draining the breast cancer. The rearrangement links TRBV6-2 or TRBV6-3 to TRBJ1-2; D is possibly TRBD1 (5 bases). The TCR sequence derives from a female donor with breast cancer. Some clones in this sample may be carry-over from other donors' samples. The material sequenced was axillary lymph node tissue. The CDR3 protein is CASSYSPWGNYGYTF. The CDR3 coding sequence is TGTGCCAGCAGTTACTCGCCATGGGGGAACTATGGCTACACCTTC.